This is a list of T cell receptor beta chains from one sample in a study of T cells after yellow fever vaccination. Using its own MiXCR run on the 5' RACE reads, TCRdb lists one record per CDR3 protein. The sample lists about 360,000 distinct CDR3 sequences, more than 5.5% occurring once. This material consisted of PBMCs, taken 5 days after the yellow fever booster vaccination. These receptors all stem from a man aged 25-40 years who received the YFV17D yellow fever vaccine. The CDR3 runs from the conserved cysteine through the conserved F or W. A D gene is named only where the DNA matches it firmly. Only some rows state a clone size, as once, few, many or a class for expanded clones.

cdr3_nt,cdr3_aa,clone_size,v_call,d_call,cdr3_length,j_call
TGTGCCAGCAGTGAATCGGCAGCATCCGGCGAGCAGTACTTC,CASSESAASGEQYF,.,TRBV25-1,.,14,TRBJ2-7
TGCGCCAGCGGGACTAGCGGCTCCTACAATGAGCAGTTCTTC,CASGTSGSYNEQFF,many,TRBV5-1,TRBD2,14,TRBJ2-1
TGTGCCAGCAGCACCAAGACAGGGCCAGGACGCACAGATACGCAGTATTTT,CASSTKTGPGRTDTQYF,.,TRBV12-3/TRBV12-4,TRBD1,17,TRBJ2-3
TGCAGTGCCCCTAGCGGGAGGGCCGTACCCGGGGAGCTGTTTTTT,CSAPSGRAVPGELFF,few,TRBV20-1,TRBD2,15,TRBJ2-2
TGTGCCAGCAGTATAGGGAGGGCTTCGGGGCAGTACTTC,CASSIGRASGQYF,few,TRBV12-3/TRBV12-4,TRBD2,13,TRBJ2-7
TGTGCCAGCAGCCCAGTGGCGGCCTACGAGCAGTACTTC,CASSPVAAYEQYF,many,TRBV7-9,.,13,TRBJ2-7
TGTGCCAGCTCACCACAGGGATGGGAGGACACTGAAGCTTTCTTT,CASSPQGWEDTEAFF,few,TRBV18,.,15,TRBJ1-1
TGTGCCAGCAGCCGGGACAGGATCTACGAGCAGTACTTC,CASSRDRIYEQYF,few,TRBV7-2,TRBD1,13,TRBJ2-7
TGTGCCAGCAGTGATTTTCGGGACTCTGGGGCCAACGTCCTGACTTTC,CASSDFRDSGANVLTF,.,TRBV2,.,16,TRBJ2-6
TGTGCCAGCAGTTGGGGACTAGCAACAGATACGCAGTATTTT,CASSWGLATDTQYF,.,TRBV28,TRBD2,14,TRBJ2-3
TGTGCCAGCAGCCCCGGGACACCTCTTGGCGAGCAGTACTTC,CASSPGTPLGEQYF,many,TRBV13,.,14,TRBJ2-7
TGTGCCAGTAGTATTCAGGGGGTCGGTGAGCAGTTCTTC,CASSIQGVGEQFF,few,TRBV19,TRBD1,13,TRBJ2-1
TGCGCCAGCAGCGCGGGTGGGCAGCAAGAGACCCAGTACTTC,CASSAGGQQETQYF,.,TRBV5-1,.,14,TRBJ2-5
TGTGCCAGCAGTTACACAGGCCGGGGTGAGCAGTTCTTC,CASSYTGRGEQFF,few,TRBV6-2/TRBV6-3,.,13,TRBJ2-1
TGCGCCAGCAGCACCCAATGGCCCGCAAACGGGGAGCTGTTTTTT,CASSTQWPANGELFF,many,TRBV5-1,.,15,TRBJ2-2
TGCAGCGTTGAAGATAGTGGACTAGCGGGAGTATACGAGCAGTACTTC,CSVEDSGLAGVYEQYF,.,TRBV29-1,TRBD2,16,TRBJ2-7
TGCAGTGCTAGCACTAGCGGGGAGCCCAGCGCCCAGTACTTC,CSASTSGEPSAQYF,few,TRBV20-1,TRBD2,14,TRBJ2-5
TGTGCCAGCAGCTTTTGGTCGAGCTCCTACAATGAGCAGTTCTTC,CASSFWSSSYNEQFF,.,TRBV5-8,.,15,TRBJ2-1
TGCGCCAGCAGCCAAGAAGGACTAGCGATCTACGAGCAGTACTTC,CASSQEGLAIYEQYF,few,TRBV4-3,TRBD2,15,TRBJ2-7
TGTGCCTCTCCCAGGGGCAATGGCGGGGAGCTGTTTTTT,CASPRGNGGELFF,many,TRBV12-3/TRBV12-4,.,13,TRBJ2-2
TGCGCCAGCGCCGGGACAGGGACAGATACGCAGTATTTT,CASAGTGTDTQYF,.,TRBV5-1,TRBD1,13,TRBJ2-3
TGCGCCAGCAGCCAAGATGCGGGAGGGTTTAATGAGCAGTTCTTC,CASSQDAGGFNEQFF,many,TRBV4-3,TRBD2,15,TRBJ2-1
TGCAGTGCTAGTGACTTCGTCAATCAGCCCCAGCATTTT,CSASDFVNQPQHF,many,TRBV20-1,.,13,TRBJ1-5
TGCGCCAGCAGCCAACCGAGGACAGGGGATTGGACAAGTACCTACGAGCAGTACTTC,CASSQPRTGDWTSTYEQYF,few,TRBV4-3,TRBD1,19,TRBJ2-7
TGCAGTGCTAGGGTTGCTAGCGGGGGCATAAGCTCCTACAATGAGCAGTTCTTC,CSARVASGGISSYNEQFF,.,TRBV20-1,TRBD2,18,TRBJ2-1
TGTGCCAGCAGTTTGGGACTACAAAACACCGGGGAGCTGTTTTTT,CASSLGLQNTGELFF,few,TRBV12-3/TRBV12-4,TRBD2,15,TRBJ2-2
TGCAGTGCTAGAACTAGCGGGAGTGGCACCGGGGAGCTGTTTTTT,CSARTSGSGTGELFF,.,TRBV20-1,TRBD2,15,TRBJ2-2
TGCAGCGTGGGAGAGGATACGCAGTATTTT,CSVGEDTQYF,few,TRBV29-1,.,10,TRBJ2-3
TGCAGTGCTAGTCGGCAGACGGTGGGTAATTCACCCCTCCACTTT,CSASRQTVGNSPLHF,many,TRBV20-1,.,15,TRBJ1-6
TGTGCCAGCAGCTTGGGCCCCGGGACAGTGAGGGGCGAGCAGTACTTC,CASSLGPGTVRGEQYF,.,TRBV5-6,TRBD1,16,TRBJ2-7
TGTGCCAGCATACCCAGGGGGGGGAATGAGCAGTTCTTC,CASIPRGGNEQFF,few,TRBV21-1,.,13,TRBJ2-1
TGTGCCAGCAGTCCGTACGGACAGACGAGGATACTAGAAGCTTTCTTT,CASSPYGQTRILEAFF,many,TRBV27,.,16,TRBJ1-1